The 16 T cell receptor beta chains in this list originate from one sample, sequenced in a study of CD8 T cells in ankylosing spondylitis. Findings and caveats of the study: Seemingly characteristic of ankylosing spondylitis blood was a TCR beta motif consisting of about 8 highly homologous variants.

These receptors lack a known antigen. TCRdb reanalysed the 5' RACE reads using MiXCR and keeps one entry per CDR3 protein. The data show more than 650,000 distinct CDR3 sequences, about 11% seen once. Sequenced material: blood, either unsorted or a sorted T cell fraction (not recorded which). These receptors all come from a male donor with ankylosing spondylitis.

The table lists this clonotype with many counts. The genes are TRBV12-3 or TRBV12-4 and TRBJ2-1; D unresolved. V was pared by 4 bases and J by 0 bases, with 10 bases between. The CDR3 consists of 15 residues. CDR3 DNA sequence: TGTGCCAGCAGTTCTTCCCCAAGCTCCTACAATGAGCAGTTCTTC. Translation gives CASSSSPSSYNEQFF.

The chain links TRBV20-1 to TRBJ2-2; maybe TRBD1 (7 bases). The length of the CDR3 is 14 residues. CDR1 and CDR2 from the germline V gene are DFQATT and SNEGSKA (reference sequence). V lost 5 bases and J 4 bases, leaving 14 bases between the germline ends. CDR3 nucleotide sequence: TGCAGTGCTGGCGGGGCAGGGGGCACCGGGGAGCTGTTTTTT. Translating it yields CSAGGAGGTGELFF.

The V call is TRBV5-6, the J call TRBJ1-1; D perhaps matches TRBD1 (5 bases). CDR1 is SGHDT, CDR2 YYEEEE, per germline. This CDR3 spans 13 amino acids. V was pared by 4 bases and J by 4 bases, with 11 bases between. CDR3 DNA: TGTGCCAGCAGCCCGGACACTTTCACTGAAGCTTTCTTT. It specifies CASSPDTFTEAFF.

V gene TRBV6-1 combines with J gene TRBJ2-1; 7 positions agree with TRBD1. This CDR3 has 11 amino acids. V shed 7 bases and J 16 bases; nucleotides not matched to a gene: 10. The germline CDR1 and CDR2 sequences are MNHNS and SASEGT. CDR3 sequence: CASTKQGTAFF. DNA of the CDR3: TGTGCCAGCACCAAACAGGGGACCGCATTCTTC.

This chain links TRBV5-5 with TRBJ1-5; D is perhaps TRBD1 (5 bases). Trimming left V 2 bases short and J 8 bases short, with 11 bases between. This CDR3 is built from 13 residues. Germline CDR1 and CDR2: SGHKS and YYEKEE (reference sequence). CDR3 in DNA: TGTGCCAGCAGCTTAACAGGAAGGGAGCCCCAGCATTTT. This translates into CASSLTGREPQHF.

This clonotype appeared many times. V and J are TRBV20-1 and TRBJ1-2; D not certain. Germline CDR1 reads DFQATT; CDR2 reads SNEGSKA (reference sequence). The CDR3 is 8 amino acids. CDR3 protein: CSGGGYTF. CDR3 nucleotide sequence: TGCAGCGGAGGAGGCTACACCTTC.

This clonotype was observed many times. The rearrangement links TRBV20-1 to TRBJ2-1; weak D call: TRBD2 (6 bases). The germline CDR1 and CDR2 sequences are DFQATT and SNEGSKA (reference sequence). The CDR3 has 13 amino acids. The V gene lost 3 bases and the J gene lost 3 bases, with 9 bases spanning the gap. The CDR3 region is CSARGGGYNEQFF. CDR3 bases: TGCAGTGCTAGGGGGGGAGGCTACAATGAGCAGTTCTTC.

This clonotype was recorded a few times. The chain combines TRBV15 with TRBJ2-2; perhaps TRBD1 as D (5 bases). Germline lookup yields CDR1 LNHNV and CDR2 YYDKDF (reference sequence). This CDR3 has 14 residues. Trimming took off 5 bases at V and 3 bases at J, with 10 bases between the two ends. CDR3 nucleotides: TGTGCCACCAGCTGGGTCAGGGACACCGGGGAGCTGTTTTTT. Translated: CATSWVRDTGELFF.

This clonotype was seen a few times. The J gene is TRBJ2-5, the V gene TRBV4-2, with 7 bases identical to TRBD2. J was trimmed by 1 base and V by 2 bases; bases with no gene match: 7. Germline CDR1 is LGHNA and CDR2 is YNFKEQ. This CDR3 comprises 16 residues. CDR3 DNA sequence: TGTGCCAGCAGCCAAATGTGGGAGGGAGTCCAAGAGACCCAGTACTTC. Protein sequence: CASSQMWEGVQETQYF.

This clonotype was picked up a small number of times. The chain joins TRBV6-1 to TRBJ2-1; D is unresolved. Germline V lookup: CDR1 MNHNS, CDR2 SASEGT. V was trimmed by 7 bases and J by 0 bases, leaving 10 bases between them. This CDR3 has 14 residues. DNA of the CDR3: TGTGCCAGCAAAAGGGTAAGCTCCTACAATGAGCAGTTCTTC. Its protein is CASKRVSSYNEQFF.

J is TRBJ1-1 and V is TRBV20-1; D is possibly TRBD1 (5 bases). Germline values: CDR1 DFQATT, CDR2 SNEGSKA (reference sequence). The CDR3 runs to 13 residues. V was shortened by 5 bases and J by 7 bases, with 17 bases between the two germline ends. CDR3 protein: CSADPGPPIEAFF. Here the CDR3 DNA reads TGCAGTGCTGACCCGGGACCCCCGATTGAAGCTTTCTTT.

This clonotype was seen only a few times. CDR3: CASSLELLGEQYF. In DNA, the CDR3 is TGTGCCAGCAGCCTAGAGCTACTGGGCGAGCAGTACTTC. This sequence joins TRBV7-2 and TRBJ2-7; D is unclear. Germline CDR1 SGHTA, CDR2 FQGNSA. The CDR3 loop spans 13 amino acids. The V end lost 5 bases, the J end lost 6 bases, and 14 bases lay between the germline ends.

The rearrangement links TRBV6-2 or TRBV6-3 to TRBJ2-3, with 7 bases identical to TRBD2. Looked up from germline, CDR1 is MNHEY and CDR2 is SVGEGT. The length of the CDR3 is 11 residues. The ends lost 7 bases at V and 8 bases at J; junction bases unmatched: 3. The chain's CDR3 is CASMAGVTQYF. The DNA for the CDR3 is TGTGCCAGCATGGCGGGGGTTACGCAGTATTTT.

The gene calls are TRBV10-3 and TRBJ2-5; D might be TRBD2 (5 bases). V was cut by 4 bases and J by 5 bases, with 17 bases left in between. CDR1 is ENHRY, CDR2 SYGVKD, per germline. This CDR3 has 15 amino acids. CDR3 sequence (DNA): TGTGCCATCAGTGGTCCGGACTCATCTCCGGAGACCCAGTACTTC. Translation gives CAISGPDSSPETQYF.

A few counts support this clonotype. J is TRBJ2-3 and V is TRBV4-2; 10 nucleotides align to TRBD2. V trimming: 3 bases; J trimming: 4 bases; junction bases outside the gene matches: 13. The CDR3 totals 18 residues. The germline V gene encodes CDR1 LGHNA and CDR2 YNFKEQ. CDR3 sequence reads: CASSHPPTSGIRADTQYF. The CDR3 DNA is TGTGCCAGCAGCCACCCCCCCACTAGCGGGATTCGGGCAGATACGCAGTATTTT.

V is TRBV20-1 and J is TRBJ1-4, with unresolved D. The germline V and J ends were trimmed by 6 bases and 14 bases, with 22 bases remaining between them. The CDR3 has 13 residues. Germline CDR1 DFQATT, CDR2 SNEGSKA (reference sequence). This chain's CDR3 is CSATGSYREGLFF. The CDR3 DNA follows: TGCAGTGCCACTGGTTCGTATAGGGAAGGGCTGTTTTTT.